This T cell receptor (beta chain) stems from a study of cytomegalovirus exposure and HLA in healthy donors. Study findings and constraints: Clonal expansion, a later analysis showed, was greater in HLA-associated TCR beta chains than in equally common others. As a later analysis revealed, the rate of TCR association differed by HLA locus, with DRB1 most and HLA-C fewest. Trimming of TCR beta V- and J-genes showed a link, identified in a later analysis, to a missense DCLRE1C variant.

To note about this clone: Antigen: not known.

The CDR3 is 18 residues long. V shed 6 bases, J shed 7 bases, and the junction held 20 bases outside the gene matches. Germline CDR1 and CDR2: LNHDA and SQIVND (reference sequence). The PCR used 60 Vbeta and 13 Jbeta primers. Original handling: A later analysis tallied tens of millions of unique TCR beta chains, approximately 11 million of them shared. Clones were sequenced by immunoSEQ multiplex PCR, and TCRdb holds only the in-frame ones, with some missing. The DNA was the basis for D and trimming; V, J and clone size are from that table. The data contain around 150,000 clones, around 72% of them seen just once; the ten biggest clones take up 2% to 2.5%.

Sequences were obtained from PBMCs. This receptor was identified in a man aged 35 to 55 in good health and CMV-seronegative. This chain uses TRBV19 with TRBJ1-4; 7 bases match TRBD1. The CDR3 region has the DNA TGTGCCAGTAGCCCTGTAGAATCGCGGGGACAGAGAGGTGAAAAACTGTTTTTT. This sequence encodes CASSPVESRGQRGEKLFF.